These 17 T cell receptor beta chains were all obtained from the same sample, sequenced in a study of PD-L1 blockade in urothelial cancer. Specified time point: pretreatment peripheral blood. Data came from immunoSEQ multiplex PCR; TCRdb stores just in-frame clones and leaves some out. The table has about 72,000 clones, approximately 84% seen once. The sequenced sample was PBMCs, obtained around atezolizumab (anti-PD-L1) treatment. The receptors were gathered from a man aged 55-75 years with urothelial cancer.

This chain connects TRBV28 to TRBJ2-3; D unclear. V gave up 2 bases and J gave up 2 bases, with 8 bases separating them. The CDR3 is 14 amino acids. Germline CDR1 is MDHEN and CDR2 is SYDVKM. CDR3 bases: TGTGCCAGCAGTTTAGGCAGGTACACAGATACGCAGTATTTT. Translation: CASSLGRYTDTQYF. The variable domain in full, with the rest retrieved from reference TRBV28 and TRBJ2-3, is DVKVTQSSRYLVKRTGEKVFLECVQDMDHENMFWYRQDPGLGLRLIYFSYDVKMKEKGDIPEGYSVSREKKERFSLILESASTNQTSMYLCASSLGRYTDTQYFGPGTRLTVL.

The V and J genes are TRBV6-1 and TRBJ1-5, with 7 bases identical to TRBD1. There are 14 residues in the CDR3. Looked up from germline, CDR1 is MNHNS and CDR2 is SASEGT. V shed 6 bases and J 6 bases; nucleotides not matched to a gene: 8. The CDR3 loop is CASRLDRASQPQHF. As DNA, the CDR3 is TGTGCCAGCAGACTCGACAGGGCGAGTCAGCCCCAGCATTTT.

The chain joins TRBV28 to TRBJ2-7; TRBD1 matches 7 bases. CDR1 MDHEN and CDR2 SYDVKM come from the germline V gene. V shed 10 bases, J shed 3 bases, and the junction held 9 bases outside the gene matches. This CDR3 contains 13 residues. DNA for the CDR3: TGTGCCATCCAGCCCCGGGACAGCTACGAGCAGTACTTC. Protein product: CAIQPRDSYEQYF.

The rearrangement uses TRBV19 and TRBJ1-2; a possible D gene is TRBD1 (5 bases). Trimming shortened V by 3 bases and J by 6 bases, and 17 bases separated the two germline ends. This CDR3 is 15 amino acids long. The germline V gene encodes CDR1 LNHDA and CDR2 SQIVND (reference sequence). CDR3 sequence reads: CASSIVGAVWDGYTF. The CDR3 nucleotides are TGTGCCAGTAGTATTGTTGGGGCCGTCTGGGATGGCTACACCTTC.

This chain links TRBV9 with TRBJ1-6, with 9 nucleotides matching TRBD1. Trimming took 0 bases from V and 5 from J; bases not matched to a gene: 3. CDR1 SGDLS and CDR2 YYNGEE come from the germline V gene. CDR3 length: 16 amino acids. CDR3 DNA: TGTGCCAGCAGCGTAGGAGGACAGGGGAATAATTCACCCCTCCACTTT. Protein product: CASSVGGQGNNSPLHF. Filled out from reference TRBV9 and TRBJ1-6, the complete variable domain reads DSGVTQTPKHLITATGQRVTLRCSPRSGDLSVYWYQQSLDQGLQFLIQYYNGEERAKGNILERFSAQQFPDLHSELNLSSLELGDSALYFCASSVGGQGNNSPLHFGNGTRLTVT.

The gene calls are TRBV29-1 and TRBJ2-1, with D tentatively TRBD2 (5 bases). Trimming stripped 7 bases from V and 0 bases from J, with 7 bases between. Per the germline V gene, CDR1 is SQVTM and CDR2 is ANQGSEA. This CDR3 spans 12 amino acids. CDR3 sequence (DNA): TGCAGCGGGACTGCCTCCTACAATGAGCAGTTCTTC. Translated: CSGTASYNEQFF.

The chain links TRBV19 to TRBJ2-7; D remains ambiguous. V was shortened by 3 bases and J by 7 bases, with 25 bases between the two germline ends. Germline CDR1 and CDR2: LNHDA and SQIVND (reference sequence). The CDR3 loop spans 17 amino acids. This CDR3 reads CASSIEIAASSSGEQYF. The DNA for the CDR3 is TGTGCCAGTAGTATTGAGATTGCAGCGTCGTCATCGGGTGAGCAGTACTTC.

This clone was detected only a few times. The chain is built from TRBV7-6 and TRBJ1-2, with 8 bases aligning to TRBD1. Germline lookup yields CDR1 SGHVS and CDR2 FNYEAQ. Trimming removed 1 base from V and 5 bases from J; junction bases left unmatched: 6. This CDR3 has 15 amino acids. The CDR3 nucleotides read TGTGCCAGCAGCTTAGGGACAGGGAAGGCTTATGGCTACACCTTC. Translating gives CASSLGTGKAYGYTF.

Note on this clone: In the same sample, other DNA sequences code for this CDR3. The chain links TRBV6-1 to TRBJ1-5; tentative D call: TRBD1 (6 bases). This CDR3 has 16 residues. The V end was cut by 3 bases, the J end by 2 bases, with 14 bases between. Germline values: CDR1 MNHNS, CDR2 SASEGT. The DNA for the CDR3 is TGTGCCAGCAGTGAGGCCCGACGGACAGGCAATCAGCCCCAGCATTTT. Translating gives CASSEARRTGNQPQHF.

The chain is built from TRBV5-1 and TRBJ1-4, with D unresolved. Trimming took off 4 bases at V and 5 bases at J, with 12 bases between the two ends. CDR3 size: 14 residues. CDR1 and CDR2 from the germline V gene are SGHRS and YFSETQ. CDR3 loop: CASSRDNTNEKLFF. CDR3 coding DNA: TGCGCCAGCAGCCGCGACAATACCAATGAAAAACTGTTTTTT.

The CDR3 DNA is TGTGCCAGCAGCTTAGTTGGCAGGGCCGCTGGAAACACCATATATTTT. Protein product: CASSLVGRAAGNTIYF. This chain joins TRBV7-6 and TRBJ1-3, with D maybe TRBD1 (5 bases). V was pared by 1 base and J by 2 bases, with 12 bases between. Germline V gene sequence: CDR1 SGHVS, CDR2 FNYEAQ. The CDR3 consists of 16 residues.

The sample holds a few counts of this clone. The V call is TRBV29-1, the J call TRBJ1-2, with D possibly being TRBD1 (5 bases). With 3 bases removed from V and 2 bases from J, the gap between germline ends came to 10 bases. The CDR3 is 13 amino acids. Germline CDR1 reads SQVTM; CDR2 reads ANQGSEA. CDR3 sequence: CSVEGGANYGYTF. CDR3 in DNA: TGCAGCGTTGAGGGGGGAGCCAACTATGGCTACACCTTC.

Here the CDR3 reads CASSVRGSNTEAFF. DNA for the CDR3: TGTGCCAGCAGTGTCAGGGGCTCAAACACTGAAGCTTTCTTT. The chain has TRBV27 and TRBJ1-1, with D perhaps TRBD1 (6 bases). V lost 5 bases, J lost 2 bases, and 12 bases lay in between. Germline assignment: CDR1 MNHEY and CDR2 SMNVEV (reference sequence). This CDR3 region has 14 residues.

The rearrangement links TRBV19 to TRBJ1-5, with D uncertain. Trimming removed 0 bases from V and 1 base from J, with 13 bases in between. The CDR3 runs to 17 residues. Germline lookup yields CDR1 LNHDA and CDR2 SQIVND (reference sequence). CDR3 residues: CASSIDQVTYSNQPQHF. The CDR3 DNA reads as TGTGCCAGTAGTATAGATCAGGTAACCTACAGCAATCAGCCCCAGCATTTT.

The chain couples TRBV6-6 to TRBJ2-7, with TRBD1 matching 8 bases. This CDR3 region has 14 residues. Germline V gene lookup returns CDR1 MNHNY and CDR2 SVGAGI (reference sequence). V was clipped by 6 bases and J by 4 bases; unmatched bases: 8. The CDR3 region is CASSTGQGTYEQYF. CDR3 DNA sequence: TGTGCCAGCAGCACTGGACAGGGTACTTACGAGCAGTACTTC.

The V call is TRBV27, the J call TRBJ2-1; TRBD2 matches at 15 bases. The junction had 9 bases not matched to a gene; V was cut back by 6 bases and J by 3 bases. Germline V gene lookup returns CDR1 MNHEY and CDR2 SMNVEV (reference sequence). The CDR3 has 18 amino acids. The CDR3 sequence is CASSTAPGLAGGYNEQFF. CDR3 sequence (DNA): TGTGCCAGCAGCACGGCCCCGGGACTAGCGGGGGGCTACAATGAGCAGTTCTTC.

V usage is TRBV6-6 and J usage is TRBJ2-5, with TRBD2 matching 11 bases. The CDR3 has 15 amino acids. Germline V lookup: CDR1 MNHNY, CDR2 SVGAGI (reference sequence). J lost 5 bases, V lost 6 bases, and 8 bases had no gene match. CDR3 coding DNA: TGTGCCAGCAGGACTAGCGGGGCCGCCGGGGAGACCCAGTACTTC. Residues: CASRTSGAAGETQYF.